This passage covers 2 T cell receptor beta chains from one sample sequenced in a study of OX40 agonist ivuxolimab in advanced cancers. Assay: immunoSEQ multiplex PCR; the TCRdb copy retains only in-frame clones and omits some. The sample consists of some 68,000 clones, roughly 86% of them appearing once. Source: CD4+ or CD8+ T cells sorted from blood, taken in a trial of the OX40 agonist ivuxolimab. The receptors come from an adult with an advanced solid tumor such as melanoma, head and neck, liver or kidney cancer.

V is TRBV6-5 and J is TRBJ2-7; D gene ambiguous. The ends were cut back, 2 bases at V and 5 bases at J, with 19 bases in the middle. CDR1 is MNHEY and CDR2 is SVGAGI in the germline V gene. The CDR3 is 16 residues long. The CDR3 coding sequence is TGTGCCAGCAGTTACAACCCCCCCAGTCTCTCGGACGAGCAGTACTTC. Its protein is CASSYNPPSLSDEQYF.

The chain uses TRBV5-6 and TRBJ1-1, with a weak D call TRBD1 (5 bases). Germline V CDR1 and CDR2: SGHDT, YYEEEE. Trimming pared 4 bases from V and 0 bases from J, leaving 13 bases between. This CDR3 region has 15 residues. The CDR3 is CASSRGSEMNTEAFF. CDR3 sequence (DNA): TGTGCCAGCAGCAGGGGCAGCGAGATGAACACTGAAGCTTTCTTT.